These 21 T cell receptor beta chains came from one sample sequenced in a study of cytomegalovirus exposure and HLA in healthy donors. The PCR contained 60 Vbeta and 13 Jbeta primers. Clones were read by immunoSEQ multiplex PCR, and TCRdb kept only the in-frame ones, dropping some. The repertoire includes around 52,000 clones, approximately 83% of them detected once, and about 1.5% sits in the top ten. Sequencing was done on a sample of PBMCs. All receptors come from a man aged 35-49 years in good health and CMV-seronegative.

J is TRBJ1-4 and V is TRBV19; 9 bases are shared with TRBD1. Germline CDR1 and CDR2: LNHDA and SQIVND (reference sequence). V was pared by 10 bases and J by 5 bases, with 5 bases of the junction left unmatched. The length of the CDR3 is 13 residues. CDR3 coding DNA: TGTGCCACCACCGGGACAGGGAATGAAAAACTGTTTTTT. Protein: CATTGTGNEKLFF.

The chain joins TRBV19 to TRBJ2-3; 7 bases fit TRBD1. The length of the CDR3 is 12 residues. Looked up from germline, CDR1 is LNHDA and CDR2 is SQIVND (reference sequence). V lost 5 bases and J lost 8; bases outside the gene matches: 4. CDR3 loop: CASSPQGPTQYF. The CDR3 nucleotides read TGTGCCAGTAGTCCACAGGGGCCTACGCAGTATTTT. The variable domain in full, completed from reference TRBV19 and TRBJ2-3, reads DGGITQSPKYLFRKEGQNVTLSCEQNLNHDAMYWYRQDPGQGLRLIYYSQIVNDFQKGDIAEGYSVSREKKESFPLTVTSAQKNPTAFYLCASSPQGPTQYFGPGTRLTVL.

The chain uses TRBV6-5 and TRBJ2-7; TRBD2 agrees at 7 bases. CDR1 is MNHEY, CDR2 SVGAGI, per germline. V was pared by 6 bases and J by 2 bases, with 4 bases of the junction left unmatched. The CDR3 has 13 residues. The CDR3 DNA reads as TGTGCCAGCAGGGAGCGGGGCCCCTACGAGCAGTACTTC. Protein sequence: CASRERGPYEQYF.

J is TRBJ1-5 and V is TRBV18; possible D gene TRBD1, 5 bases. The V end lost 3 bases, the J end lost 7 bases, and 10 bases lay between the germline ends. Germline V gives CDR1 KGHSH, CDR2 LQKENI. CDR3 size: 13 residues. CDR3 coding DNA: TGTGCCAGCTCACCTACAGGTCAGCAGCCCCAGCATTTT. Encoded protein: CASSPTGQQPQHF.

This clone showed up just once. The rearrangement joins TRBV4-1 to TRBJ1-6; D possibly corresponds to TRBD1 (5 bases). The V and J ends lost 4 bases and 13 bases respectively, with 20 bases between them. Germline V gene data show CDR1 as MGHRA and CDR2 as YSYEKL. The CDR3 runs to 15 residues. The CDR3 spells CASSPPEGAPPPLHF. The CDR3 nucleotides are TGCGCCAGCAGCCCACCTGAAGGGGCGCCTCCCCCCCTCCACTTT.

This sequence joins TRBV30 and TRBJ1-1, with TRBD1 identical over 9 bases. V trimming: 0 bases; J trimming: 11 bases; junction bases outside the gene matches: 10. The CDR3 contains 14 residues. Per germline, CDR1 GTSNPN and CDR2 SVGIG (reference sequence). The CDR3 nucleotides read TGTGCCTGGAGTGTATCCGGACAGGGGTTTTATGCTTTCTTT. This gives the protein CAWSVSGQGFYAFF. Together with reference TRBV30 and TRBJ1-1, the CDR3 gives the full variable domain: SQTIHQWPATLVQPVGSPLSLECTVEGTSNPNLYWYRQAAGRGLQLLFYSVGIGQISSEVPQNLSASRPQDRQFILSSKKLLLSDSGFYLCAWSVSGQGFYAFFGQGTRLTVV.

This clone showed up just a few times. The CDR3 protein is CASSQPDRGRFNYGYTF. In DNA form, the CDR3 reads TGCGCCAGCAGCCAACCGGACAGGGGGCGTTTTAACTATGGCTACACCTTC. V usage is TRBV4-1 and J usage is TRBJ1-2; 11 bases match TRBD1. From germline, CDR1 is MGHRA and CDR2 YSYEKL. This CDR3 comprises 17 residues. J gave up 1 base and V 2 bases, and 6 bases lay outside the gene matches.

This rearrangement joins TRBV5-1 to TRBJ2-3; TRBD2 matches 11 bases. Germline assignment: CDR1 SGHRS and CDR2 YFSETQ. V trimming: 3 bases; J trimming: 3 bases; junction bases outside the gene matches: 9. The CDR3 is 17 amino acids. Here the CDR3 DNA reads TGCGCCAGCAGCTCCGCTAGCGGGGGGAAACCAACAGATACGCAGTATTTT. Its protein product is CASSSASGGKPTDTQYF.

Only a few counts were recorded for this clone. This sequence joins TRBV28 and TRBJ1-4; D gene uncertain. V lost 7 bases to trimming and J lost 5 bases, with 11 bases between them. Germline V CDR1 and CDR2: MDHEN, SYDVKM. The CDR3 extends over 13 amino acids. The CDR3 nucleotides read TGTGCCAGCATAGGGAGTTGGAATGAAAAACTGTTTTTT. Its protein product is CASIGSWNEKLFF.

The chain combines TRBV5-1 with TRBJ1-1; 7 bases match TRBD1. The V and J ends lost 4 bases and 3 bases, in that order; junction bases with no gene match: 3. Germline values: CDR1 SGHRS, CDR2 YFSETQ. CDR3 length equals 13 residues. The chain's CDR3 is CASSLTGDTEAFF. CDR3 DNA sequence: TGCGCCAGCAGCCTTACAGGGGACACTGAAGCTTTCTTT.

The chain links TRBV2 to TRBJ2-2; D gene unclear. Looked up from germline, CDR1 is SNHLY and CDR2 is FYNNEI. Trimming pared 5 bases from V and 3 bases from J, leaving 7 bases between. The CDR3 loop spans 13 amino acids. Here the CDR3 DNA reads TGTGCCAGCAGTCTCGCGGACACCGGGGAGCTGTTTTTT. It translates to CASSLADTGELFF.

The chain couples TRBV4-1 to TRBJ2-7, with D tentatively TRBD2 (7 bases). Germline-derived CDR1 and CDR2 are MGHRA and YSYEKL. Trimming took 4 bases from V and 2 from J, leaving 15 bases between them. The CDR3 consists of 15 residues. The CDR3 region has the DNA TGCGCCAGCAGCCTAGGGGAGGGGGTAGCCTACGAGCAGTACTTC. Its translation: CASSLGEGVAYEQYF.

This clone was picked up one time. V is TRBV5-8 and J is TRBJ1-6; D is possibly TRBD1 (5 bases). The length of the CDR3 is 17 residues. Trimming pared 3 bases from V and 10 bases from J, leaving 23 bases between. CDR1 is SGHTS, CDR2 YDEGEE, per germline. The CDR3 bases are TGTGCCAGCAGCTCGGGGGAGTTGTGGGGAGGTGGATCACCCCTCCACTTT. It codes for CASSSGELWGGGSPLHF.

The chain joins TRBV30 to TRBJ2-6; possibly TRBD1 for D (5 bases). The CDR3 covers 16 residues. V was trimmed by 5 bases and J by 0 bases, leaving 14 bases between them. Germline V gives CDR1 GTSNPN, CDR2 SVGIG (reference sequence). DNA of the CDR3: TGTGCCTGGGGACACAGACAGTTCTCTGGGGCCAACGTCCTGACTTTC. This gives the protein CAWGHRQFSGANVLTF.

This clone was seen a few times. This rearrangement joins TRBV28 to TRBJ2-7; no reliable D call. The CDR3 runs 13 residues. Trimming shortened V by 5 bases and J by 1 base, and 9 bases separated the two germline ends. Germline lookup yields CDR1 MDHEN and CDR2 SYDVKM. The CDR3 reads CASSPQISYEQYV. DNA of the CDR3: TGTGCCAGCAGTCCACAGATTTCCTACGAGCAGTACGTC.

V gene TRBV19 combines with J gene TRBJ1-4, with 8 positions matching TRBD1. Germline values: CDR1 LNHDA, CDR2 SQIVND (reference sequence). The CDR3 is made up of 14 amino acids. With V trimmed by 11 bases and J by 4 bases, 9 bases remained unmatched. CDR3 protein: CAVGPGQDNEKLFF. CDR3 nucleotide sequence: TGTGCCGTAGGACCGGGACAGGATAATGAAAAACTGTTTTTT.

This clone appeared a few times. J is TRBJ2-7 and V is TRBV6-1, with D maybe TRBD2 (6 bases). V dropped 1 base and J dropped 2 bases, with 12 bases sitting between them. The CDR3 spans 15 residues. CDR1 is MNHNS and CDR2 is SASEGT in the germline V gene. CDR3 residues: CASSEGLGGPYEQYF. The CDR3 DNA reads TGTGCCAGCAGTGAAGGATTGGGGGGACCCTACGAGCAGTACTTC.

This clone has just a few counts. The rearrangement links TRBV6-5 to TRBJ2-7, with D possibly matching TRBD1 (5 bases). V was cut by 0 bases and J by 1 base, with 10 bases left in between. The CDR3 spans 15 residues. Germline CDR1 reads MNHEY; CDR2 reads SVGAGI. This CDR3 reads CASSYSRTLSYEQYF. Here the CDR3 DNA reads TGTGCCAGCAGTTACTCCAGGACACTATCCTACGAGCAGTACTTC.

V and J are TRBV6-1 and TRBJ1-1; TRBD1 agrees at 9 bases. This CDR3 spans 16 amino acids. V lost 1 base, J lost 1 base, and 4 bases stayed unmatched. CDR1 and CDR2 from the germline V gene are MNHNS and SASEGT. The CDR3 loop reads CASSEVQGATNTEAFF. The DNA of the CDR3 is TGTGCCAGCAGTGAAGTACAGGGGGCTACGAACACTGAAGCTTTCTTT.

The chain combines TRBV29-1 with TRBJ1-1; D gene unclear. Trimming shortened V by 8 bases and J by 7 bases, and 14 bases separated the two germline ends. There are 11 residues in the CDR3. Germline V gene sequence: CDR1 SQVTM, CDR2 ANQGSEA. The CDR3 spells CSFGGYGEAFF. For the CDR3, the DNA is TGCAGCTTTGGAGGGTATGGTGAAGCTTTCTTT.

V usage is TRBV6-6 and J usage is TRBJ2-3; 10 nucleotides agree with TRBD1. Germline trimming cut 3 bases from V and 4 bases from J; bases unmatched to any gene: 4. CDR3 length equals 15 residues. The germline CDR1 and CDR2 sequences are MNHNY and SVGAGI (reference sequence). Here the CDR3 reads CASSYLGQGADTQYF. CDR3 nucleotide sequence: TGTGCCAGCAGTTATCTTGGACAGGGGGCAGATACGCAGTATTTT.